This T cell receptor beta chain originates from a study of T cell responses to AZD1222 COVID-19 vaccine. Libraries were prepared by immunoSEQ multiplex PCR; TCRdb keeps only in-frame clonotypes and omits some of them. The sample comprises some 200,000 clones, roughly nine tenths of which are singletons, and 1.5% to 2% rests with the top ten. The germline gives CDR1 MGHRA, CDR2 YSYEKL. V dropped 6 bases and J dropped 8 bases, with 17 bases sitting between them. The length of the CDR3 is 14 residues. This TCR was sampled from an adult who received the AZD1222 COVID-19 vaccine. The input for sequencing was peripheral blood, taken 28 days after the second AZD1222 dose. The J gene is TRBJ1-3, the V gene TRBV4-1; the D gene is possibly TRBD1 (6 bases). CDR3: CASSRSTGTYTIYF. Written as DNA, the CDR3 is TGCGCCAGCAGTCGAAGCACAGGGACATACACCATATATTTT.